This TCR beta chain was sequenced for a study of cytomegalovirus exposure and HLA in healthy donors. Germline V gene data show CDR1 as SGHRS and CDR2 as YFSETQ. This CDR3 comprises 15 residues. Trimming cost V 0 bases and J 7 bases, with 13 bases left between them. On this clone: As yet, its antigen is unknown.

With 60 Vbeta and 13 Jbeta primers, the PCR was carried out. Assay: immunoSEQ multiplex PCR; the TCRdb copy retains only in-frame clones and omits some. This sample has about 200,000 clones, with approximately 80% found just once. Study results and limitations: It was assumed in the presence/absence analyses that sequencing depth was roughly uniform across donors. Information on immune exposure was restricted to one variable (CMV serostatus). The productive fraction for most TCR beta V segments was about 87% or about 30% in an earlier analysis. Cytomegalovirus association was assigned to over 150 TCR beta chains.

The clonotype was recovered from a girl aged 10-17 years in good health and CMV-seronegative. The chain has TRBV5-1 and TRBJ2-2, with D maybe TRBD1 (6 bases). Sequencing was done on a sample of PBMCs. The CDR3: CASSLGQGLIGELFF. CDR3 in DNA: TGCGCCAGCAGCTTGGGGCAGGGGCTAATCGGGGAGCTGTTTTTT.